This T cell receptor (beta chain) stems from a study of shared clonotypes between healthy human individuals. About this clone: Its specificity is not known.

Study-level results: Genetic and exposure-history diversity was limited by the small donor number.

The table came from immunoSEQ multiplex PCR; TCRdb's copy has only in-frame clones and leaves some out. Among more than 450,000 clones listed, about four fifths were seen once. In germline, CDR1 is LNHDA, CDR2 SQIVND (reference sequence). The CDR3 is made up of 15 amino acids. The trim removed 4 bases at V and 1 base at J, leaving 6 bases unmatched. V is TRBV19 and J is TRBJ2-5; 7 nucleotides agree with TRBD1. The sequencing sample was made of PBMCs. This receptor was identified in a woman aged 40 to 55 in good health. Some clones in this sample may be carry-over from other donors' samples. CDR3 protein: CASSKDRDSQETQYF. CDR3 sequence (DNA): TGTGCCAGTAGTAAAGACCGGGACAGCCAAGAGACCCAGTACTTC.